This TCR beta chain was retrieved from a study of PD-1 blockade in classical Hodgkin lymphoma. Whole-study findings and limits: Why repertoires differed is undefined; disease activity or prior therapy possibly contributed. Patients starting nivolumab under 1 year after ASCT were excluded.

Note on this clone: Its antigen remains unknown.

Profiled with immunoSEQ multiplex PCR; TCRdb holds only in-frame clones, not every one. The data hold about 40,000 clones, with around 80% observed a single time. All trial patients relapsed after autologous stem cell transplantation. Losses at the gene ends were 5 bases for V and 3 bases for J; bases not matched to a gene: 7. CDR3 size: 15 residues. CDR1 is LNHDA and CDR2 is SQIVND in the germline V gene (reference sequence). This TCR was recovered from a human donor with classical Hodgkin lymphoma. The starting material was peripheral blood mononuclear cells (PBMCs), obtained at baseline. This chain uses TRBV19 with TRBJ2-3; 8 nucleotides match TRBD2. The chain's CDR3 is CASSHGTRGTDTQYF. CDR3 nucleotides: TGTGCCAGTAGTCACGGGACTAGGGGGACAGATACGCAGTATTTT.